This T cell receptor beta chain is drawn from a study of T cell changes during pregnancy in multiple sclerosis. CDR1 is SGHDN and CDR2 is FVKESK in the germline V gene. This CDR3 contains 15 residues. J gave up 1 base and V 4 bases, and 6 bases lay outside the gene matches. Profiled with immunoSEQ multiplex PCR; TCRdb holds only in-frame clones, not every one. The data show some 60,000 clones, 90% seen once. The rearrangement links TRBV14 to TRBJ1-2; 7 bases fit TRBD1. The sequencing used peripheral blood, collected in the third trimester of pregnancy. This clonotype originated in a female donor in good health, enrolled as a control in a pregnancy study. CDR3 bases: TGTGCCAGCAGCCTCTCGGGACAGCTTAACTATGGCTACACCTTC. Protein product: CASSLSGQLNYGYTF.